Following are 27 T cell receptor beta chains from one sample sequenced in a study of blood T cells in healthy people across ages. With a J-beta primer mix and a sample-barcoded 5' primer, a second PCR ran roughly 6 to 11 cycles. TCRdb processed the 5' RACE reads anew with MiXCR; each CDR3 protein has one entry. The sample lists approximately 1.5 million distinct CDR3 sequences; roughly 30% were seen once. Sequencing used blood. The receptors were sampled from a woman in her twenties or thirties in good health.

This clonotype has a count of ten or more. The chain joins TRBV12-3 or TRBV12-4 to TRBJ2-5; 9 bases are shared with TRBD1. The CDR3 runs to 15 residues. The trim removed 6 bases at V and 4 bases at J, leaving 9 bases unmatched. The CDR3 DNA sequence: TGTGCCAGCAGACTCAGTCCGGACAGGGGAGAGACCCAGTACTTC. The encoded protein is CASRLSPDRGETQYF.

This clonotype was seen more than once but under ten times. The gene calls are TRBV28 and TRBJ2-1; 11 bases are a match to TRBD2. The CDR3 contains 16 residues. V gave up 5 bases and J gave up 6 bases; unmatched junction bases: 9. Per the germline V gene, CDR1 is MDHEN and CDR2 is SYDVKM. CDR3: CASSLVGLAAPNEQFF. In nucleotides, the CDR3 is TGTGCCAGCAGTCTCGTGGGACTAGCGGCGCCCAATGAGCAGTTCTTC.

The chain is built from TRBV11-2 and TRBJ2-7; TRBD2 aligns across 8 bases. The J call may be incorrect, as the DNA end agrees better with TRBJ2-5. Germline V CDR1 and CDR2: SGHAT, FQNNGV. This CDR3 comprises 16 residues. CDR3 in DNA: TGTGCCAGCAGCTTACCAACGGGGGGGCTAGGGGAGACCCAGTACTTC. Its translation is CASSLPTGGLGETQYF.

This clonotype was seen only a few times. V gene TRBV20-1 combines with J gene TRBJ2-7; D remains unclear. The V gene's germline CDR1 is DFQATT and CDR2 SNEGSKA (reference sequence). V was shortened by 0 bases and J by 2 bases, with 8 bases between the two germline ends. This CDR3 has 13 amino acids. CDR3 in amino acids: CSARDFITYEQYF. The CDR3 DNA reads TGCAGTGCTAGAGATTTCATAACCTACGAGCAGTACTTC.

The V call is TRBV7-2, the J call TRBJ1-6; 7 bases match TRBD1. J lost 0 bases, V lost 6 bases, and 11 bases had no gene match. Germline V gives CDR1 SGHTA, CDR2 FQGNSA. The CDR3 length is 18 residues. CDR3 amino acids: CASSILGQLSSYNSPLHF. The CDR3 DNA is TGTGCCAGCAGTATACTGGGACAGTTGAGCTCCTATAATTCACCCCTCCACTTT. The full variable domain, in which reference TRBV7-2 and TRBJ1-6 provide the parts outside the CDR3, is GAGVSQSPSNKVTEKGKDVELRCDPISGHTALYWYRQSLGQGLEFLIYFQGNSAPDKSGLPSDRFSAERTGGSVSTLTIQRTQQEDSAVYLCASSILGQLSSYNSPLHFGNGTRLTVT.

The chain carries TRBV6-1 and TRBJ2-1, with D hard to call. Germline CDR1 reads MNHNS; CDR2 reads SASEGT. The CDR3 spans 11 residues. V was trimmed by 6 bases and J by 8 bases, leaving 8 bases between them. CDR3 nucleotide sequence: TGTGCCAGCAGAGACAACGATGAGCAGTTCTTC. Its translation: CASRDNDEQFF.

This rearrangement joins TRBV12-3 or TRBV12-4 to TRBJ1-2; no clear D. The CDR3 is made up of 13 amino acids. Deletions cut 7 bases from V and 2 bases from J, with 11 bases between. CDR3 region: CASKYRYNYGYTF. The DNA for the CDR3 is TGTGCCAGCAAGTACCGTTACAACTATGGCTACACCTTC.

The CDR3 region is CASSRGPSGQYF. CDR3 nucleotide sequence: TGTGCCAGCAGTCGCGGACCCTCAGGGCAGTACTTC. V is TRBV6-6 and J is TRBJ2-4; D is possibly TRBD1 (5 bases). The CDR3 is made up of 12 amino acids. Looked up from germline, CDR1 is MNHNY and CDR2 is SVGAGI (reference sequence). The V end was cut by 5 bases, the J end by 13 bases, with 15 bases between.

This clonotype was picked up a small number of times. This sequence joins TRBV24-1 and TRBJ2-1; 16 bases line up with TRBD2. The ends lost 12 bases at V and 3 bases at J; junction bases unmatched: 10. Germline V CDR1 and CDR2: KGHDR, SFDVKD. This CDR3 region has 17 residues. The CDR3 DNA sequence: TGTGCCGTAGGAACCGGGACTAGCGGGAGGGACTACAATGAGCAGTTCTTC. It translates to CAVGTGTSGRDYNEQFF.

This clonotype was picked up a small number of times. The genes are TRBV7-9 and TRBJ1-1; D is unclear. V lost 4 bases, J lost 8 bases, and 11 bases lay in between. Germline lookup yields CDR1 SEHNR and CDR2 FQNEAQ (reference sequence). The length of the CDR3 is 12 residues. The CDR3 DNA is TGTGCCAGCAGCTCTTACACGGACGAAGCTTTCTTT. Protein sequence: CASSSYTDEAFF.

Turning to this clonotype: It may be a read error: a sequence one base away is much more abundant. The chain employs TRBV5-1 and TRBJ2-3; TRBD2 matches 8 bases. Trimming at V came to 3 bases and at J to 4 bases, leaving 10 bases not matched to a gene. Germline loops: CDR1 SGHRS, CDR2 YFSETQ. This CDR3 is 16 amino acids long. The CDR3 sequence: CASSSWVTSGADTQYF. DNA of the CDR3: TGCGCCAGCAGCTCTTGGGTAACTAGCGGCGCAGATACGCAGTATTTT.

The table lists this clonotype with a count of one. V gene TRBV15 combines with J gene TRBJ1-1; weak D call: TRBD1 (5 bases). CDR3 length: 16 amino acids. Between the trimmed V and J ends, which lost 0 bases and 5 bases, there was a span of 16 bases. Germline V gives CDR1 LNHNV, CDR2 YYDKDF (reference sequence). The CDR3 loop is CATSRDKKGIETEAFF. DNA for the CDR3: TGTGCCACCAGCAGAGATAAGAAGGGGATAGAGACTGAAGCTTTCTTT.

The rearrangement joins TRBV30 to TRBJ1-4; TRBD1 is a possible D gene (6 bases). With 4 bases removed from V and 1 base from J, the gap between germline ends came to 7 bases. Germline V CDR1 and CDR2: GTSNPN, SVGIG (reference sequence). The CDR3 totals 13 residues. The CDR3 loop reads CAWKQGTNEKLFF. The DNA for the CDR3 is TGTGCCTGGAAACAGGGAACTAATGAAAAACTGTTTTTT.

This chain's CDR3 is CASSPGGGLWETQYF. The DNA for the CDR3 is TGTGCCAGCAGCCCCGGGGGGGGCCTATGGGAGACCCAGTACTTC. The chain is built from TRBV7-9 and TRBJ2-5; TRBD2 aligns across 8 bases. V dropped 5 bases and J dropped 5; count of bases not matched to a gene: 10. This CDR3 has 15 amino acids. CDR1 is SEHNR, CDR2 FQNEAQ, per germline (reference sequence).

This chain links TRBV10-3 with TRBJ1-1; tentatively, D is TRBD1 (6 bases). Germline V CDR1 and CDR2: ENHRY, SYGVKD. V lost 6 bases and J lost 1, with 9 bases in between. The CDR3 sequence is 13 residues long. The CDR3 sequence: CAIRGQTNTEAFF. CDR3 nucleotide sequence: TGTGCCATCAGAGGACAGACGAACACTGAAGCTTTCTTT.

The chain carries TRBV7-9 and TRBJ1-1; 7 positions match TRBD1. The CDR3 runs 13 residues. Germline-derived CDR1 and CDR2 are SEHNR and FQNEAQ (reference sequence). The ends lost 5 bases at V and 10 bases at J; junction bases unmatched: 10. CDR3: CASSIGTGERAFF. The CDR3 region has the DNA TGTGCCAGCAGCATAGGAACAGGGGAGAGAGCTTTCTTT.

The DNA for the CDR3 is TGTGCCAGCAGTTTCGCCGGGGGAGGGAATCAGCCCCAGCATTTT. Residues: CASSFAGGGNQPQHF. The V and J genes are TRBV12-3 or TRBV12-4 and TRBJ1-5, with a possible D match to TRBD1 (5 bases). Trimming removed 3 bases from V and 4 bases from J, with 13 bases in between. The CDR3 is 15 amino acids.

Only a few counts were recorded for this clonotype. Here the CDR3 DNA reads TGTGCCAGCAGCCAAGGACTAGCGGCAAACAATGAGCAGTTCTTC. Translating it yields CASSQGLAANNEQFF. The J gene is TRBJ2-1, the V gene TRBV3-1; 9 positions agree with TRBD2. The germline V gene encodes CDR1 LGHDT and CDR2 YNNKEL (reference sequence). This CDR3 has 15 amino acids. V gave up 1 base and J gave up 5 bases; unmatched junction bases: 3.

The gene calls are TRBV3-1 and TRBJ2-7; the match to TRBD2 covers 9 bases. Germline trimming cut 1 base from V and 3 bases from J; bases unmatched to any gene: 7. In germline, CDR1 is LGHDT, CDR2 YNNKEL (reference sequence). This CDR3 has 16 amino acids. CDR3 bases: TGTGCCAGCAGCCAAGGAAGAGCGGGAGGCCACTACGAGCAGTACTTC. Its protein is CASSQGRAGGHYEQYF.

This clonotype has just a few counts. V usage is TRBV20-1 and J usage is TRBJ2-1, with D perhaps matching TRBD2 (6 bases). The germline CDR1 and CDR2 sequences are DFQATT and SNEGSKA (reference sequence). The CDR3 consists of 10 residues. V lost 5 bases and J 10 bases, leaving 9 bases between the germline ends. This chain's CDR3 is CSAPSGEQFF. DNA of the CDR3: TGCAGTGCTCCAAGCGGGGAGCAGTTCTTC.

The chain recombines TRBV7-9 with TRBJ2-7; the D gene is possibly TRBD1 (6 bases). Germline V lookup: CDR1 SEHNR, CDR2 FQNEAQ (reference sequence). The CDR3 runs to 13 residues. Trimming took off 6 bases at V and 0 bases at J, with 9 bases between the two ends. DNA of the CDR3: TGTGCCAGCAGTGACAGGAGCTCCTACGAGCAGTACTTC. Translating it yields CASSDRSSYEQYF.

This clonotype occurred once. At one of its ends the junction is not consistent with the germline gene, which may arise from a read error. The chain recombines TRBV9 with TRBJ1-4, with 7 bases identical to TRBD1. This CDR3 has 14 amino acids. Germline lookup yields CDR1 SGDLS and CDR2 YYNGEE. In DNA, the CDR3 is TGTGCCAGCAGCCCAGGGGGTCCTAATGGAAAACTGTTTTTT. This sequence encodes CASSPGGPNGKLFF. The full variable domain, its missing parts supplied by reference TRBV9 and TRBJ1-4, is DSGVTQTPKHLITATGQRVTLRCSPRSGDLSVYWYQQSLDQGLQFLIQYYNGEERAKGNILERFSAQQFPDLHSELNLSSLELGDSALYFCASSPGGPNGKLFFGSGTQLSVL.

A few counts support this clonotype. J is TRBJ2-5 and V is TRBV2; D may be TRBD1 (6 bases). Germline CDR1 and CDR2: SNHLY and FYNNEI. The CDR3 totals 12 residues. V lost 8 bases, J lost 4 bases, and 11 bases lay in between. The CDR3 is CASGDRRETQYF. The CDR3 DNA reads TGTGCCAGCGGCGACAGGAGAGAGACCCAGTACTTC.

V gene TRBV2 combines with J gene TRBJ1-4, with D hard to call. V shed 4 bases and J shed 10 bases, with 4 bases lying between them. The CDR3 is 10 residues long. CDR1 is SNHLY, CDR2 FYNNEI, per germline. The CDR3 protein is CASSGGKLFF. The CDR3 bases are TGTGCCAGCAGTGGGGGAAAACTGTTTTTT.

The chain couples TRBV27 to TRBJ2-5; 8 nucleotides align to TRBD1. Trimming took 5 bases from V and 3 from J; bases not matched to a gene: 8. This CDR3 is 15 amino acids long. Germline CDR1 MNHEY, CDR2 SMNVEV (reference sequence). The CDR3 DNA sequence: TGTGCCAGCAGTCCCCACCCGGACAGGGAAGAGACCCAGTACTTC. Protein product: CASSPHPDREETQYF.

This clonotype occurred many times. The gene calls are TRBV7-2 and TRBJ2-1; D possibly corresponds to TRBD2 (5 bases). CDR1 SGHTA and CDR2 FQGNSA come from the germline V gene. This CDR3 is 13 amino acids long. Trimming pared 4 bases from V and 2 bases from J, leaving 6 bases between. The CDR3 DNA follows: TGTGCCAGCAGCTCCGGGGCCTACAATGAGCAGTTCTTC. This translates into CASSSGAYNEQFF. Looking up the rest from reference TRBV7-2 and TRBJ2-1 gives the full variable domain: GAGVSQSPSNKVTEKGKDVELRCDPISGHTALYWYRQSLGQGLEFLIYFQGNSAPDKSGLPSDRFSAERTGGSVSTLTIQRTQQEDSAVYLCASSSGAYNEQFFGPGTRLTVL.

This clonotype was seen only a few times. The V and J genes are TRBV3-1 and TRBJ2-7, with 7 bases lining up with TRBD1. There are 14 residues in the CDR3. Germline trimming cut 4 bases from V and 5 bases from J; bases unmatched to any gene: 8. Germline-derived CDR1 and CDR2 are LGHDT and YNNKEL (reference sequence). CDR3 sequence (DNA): TGTGCCAGCAGCCTGTCCTCGGGACAGCACGAGCAGTACTTC. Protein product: CASSLSSGQHEQYF.